This T cell receptor (beta chain) was sequenced for a study of radiation and T cells in renal cell carcinoma. Study-level findings and limits: In blood, top tumor clones expanded by 2 weeks, shrinking by 4.

On this clone: The antigen remains unidentified.

This sample's time point: baseline pretreatment blood. Treatment given: 15 Gy SBRT to primary tumor, nephrectomy 4 weeks later. Serial blood draws occurred at baseline and 2 and 4 weeks post-SBRT. Germline V gene sequence: CDR1 MNHGY, CDR2 SVAAGI. The CDR3 extends over 11 amino acids. V gave up 9 bases and J gave up 9 bases; unmatched junction bases: 5. Using immunoSEQ multiplex PCR, the repertoire was profiled, and TCRdb retains in-frame clones only, with some absent. The sample lists about 59,000 clones, approximately 84% occurring once. The sample was blood, taken from a patient whose treatment included radiotherapy and nephrectomy. The V gene is TRBV6-9, the J gene TRBJ2-1, with 7 bases lining up with TRBD2. The TCR originated in a man aged 55 to 70 with renal cell carcinoma. The CDR3 reads CASTTGGEQFF. In DNA, the CDR3 is TGTGCCAGTACCACGGGAGGTGAGCAGTTCTTC.